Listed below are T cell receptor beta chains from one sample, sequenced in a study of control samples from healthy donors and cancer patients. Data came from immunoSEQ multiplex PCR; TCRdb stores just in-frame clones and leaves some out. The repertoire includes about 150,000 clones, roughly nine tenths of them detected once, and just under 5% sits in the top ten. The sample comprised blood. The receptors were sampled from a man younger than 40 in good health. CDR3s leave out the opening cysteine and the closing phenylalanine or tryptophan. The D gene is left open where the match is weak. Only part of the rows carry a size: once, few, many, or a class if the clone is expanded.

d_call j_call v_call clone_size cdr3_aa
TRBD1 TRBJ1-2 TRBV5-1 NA ASSMDRGAYGYT
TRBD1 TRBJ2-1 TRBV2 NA ASSYDRAVDNEQF
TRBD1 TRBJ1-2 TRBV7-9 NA ASSSADRRYGYT
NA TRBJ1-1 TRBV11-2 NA ASSADTEAF
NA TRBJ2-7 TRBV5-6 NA ASSRGRYEQY
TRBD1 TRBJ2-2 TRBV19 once ASSVGQSSGELF
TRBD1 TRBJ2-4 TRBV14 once ASSQEGQGNIQY
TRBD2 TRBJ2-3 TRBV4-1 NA ASSLGSASGRDTQY
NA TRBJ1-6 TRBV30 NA AWSPPRSGPSYNSPLH
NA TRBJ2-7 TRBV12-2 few ASRLAPDHDSYEQY
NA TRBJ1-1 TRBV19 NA ASRTAENKGGAF
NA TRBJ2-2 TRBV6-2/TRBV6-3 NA ASSYSQEAGELF
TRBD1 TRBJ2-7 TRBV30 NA AWTRDSAYEQY
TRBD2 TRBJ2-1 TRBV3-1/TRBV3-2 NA ASRVAGYNEQF
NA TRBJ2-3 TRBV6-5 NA ASSLVAASTDTQY
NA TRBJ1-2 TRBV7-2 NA ASSSPTALRGYT
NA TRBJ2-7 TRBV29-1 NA SVGEPYEQY
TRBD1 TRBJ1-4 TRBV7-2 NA ASSLKSGGNEKLF
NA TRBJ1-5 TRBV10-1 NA ASKGNQPQH
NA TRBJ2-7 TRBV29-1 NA SVVGPESYYEQY
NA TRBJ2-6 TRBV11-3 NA ASSARSSGANVLT
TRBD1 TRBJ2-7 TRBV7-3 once ASSLRQGDEQY
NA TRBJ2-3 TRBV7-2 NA ASSLGVWEEGQY
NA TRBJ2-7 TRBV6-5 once ASSFGVHEQY
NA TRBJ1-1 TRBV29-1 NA SVDPRTNTEAF
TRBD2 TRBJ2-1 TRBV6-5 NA ASTGLATNEQF
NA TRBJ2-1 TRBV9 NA ASSVVTNWAEQF
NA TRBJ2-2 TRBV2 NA ASNLQGSTGELF
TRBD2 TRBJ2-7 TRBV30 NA AWAPGLAYEQY
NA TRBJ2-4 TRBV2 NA ASSVRSDTSLAKNIQY
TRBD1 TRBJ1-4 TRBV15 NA ATSRATGAAEKLF
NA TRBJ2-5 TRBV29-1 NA SELRGFGETQY
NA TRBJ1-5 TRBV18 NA ASSLAGNNQPQH
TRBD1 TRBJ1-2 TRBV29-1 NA SVVGHRGSYGYT
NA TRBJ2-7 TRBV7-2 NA ASSLVGGLSEQY
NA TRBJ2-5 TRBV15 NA ATSNRKGGQETQY
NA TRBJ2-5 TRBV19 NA ASSIQPGETQY
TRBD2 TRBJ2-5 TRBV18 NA ASSPGLAGETQY
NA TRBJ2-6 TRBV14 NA ASSRGHNSGTGANVLT
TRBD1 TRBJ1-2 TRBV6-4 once ASSDRGDSHGYT
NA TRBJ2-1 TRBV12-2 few ASRFTGGQF
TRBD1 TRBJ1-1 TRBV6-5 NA ATLQGVPNTEAF
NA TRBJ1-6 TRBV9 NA ASRDSYNSPLH
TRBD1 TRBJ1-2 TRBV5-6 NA ASSPGPGQGTYGYT
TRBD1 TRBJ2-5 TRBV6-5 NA ASTRQGSETQY
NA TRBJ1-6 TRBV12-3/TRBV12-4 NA ASSLGQSPLH
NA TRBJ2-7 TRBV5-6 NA ASSAGHIPTFEQY
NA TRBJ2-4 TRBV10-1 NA ASIEGLGRAKNIQY
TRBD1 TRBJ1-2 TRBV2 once ASSEGTGSGYT
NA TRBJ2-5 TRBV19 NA ASSIGGSVTQY
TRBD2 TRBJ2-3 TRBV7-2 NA ASSFGTSGSRNTQY
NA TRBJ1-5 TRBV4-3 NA ASSQAIGQTGIQPQH
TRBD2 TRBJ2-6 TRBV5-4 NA ASSQRGPGGANVLT
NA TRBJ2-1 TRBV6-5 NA ASTLGTSSYNEQF